This T cell receptor (beta chain) was retrieved from a study of beta chain features in type 1 diabetes (dated by TCRdb to about 2018). Regarding the research as a whole: Patients and healthy donors did not differ in mean age, gender distribution, total cell number or subset yield. Regulatory and stem cell-like memory subsets were obtained from only 8 patients and about eight healthy donors, while naive and central memory subsets were obtained from all 30 or so donors. A total of around 100 million sorted cells were examined across all samples, and RNA yield correlated strongly with the number of cells per subset. In the study, recently diagnosed type 1 diabetes patients and matched healthy donors were compared on the TCRB repertoires of their sorted circulating CD4+ T cell subsets. What the research found in general, with its limitations: The naive, central memory and regulatory TCRB repertoires appeared to resemble one another more closely among patients than among healthy donors. At VDJ recombination sites, patients with type 1 diabetes made fewer insertions and deleted more nucleotides, a pattern implying thymic rearrangement abnormalities. Sequencing cDNA rather than genomic DNA could over-represent highly expressing activated cells, although activation and CD3 levels did not differ between groups. Shorter templates might have been favored by PCR, but patient and control samples were amplified and corrected together, so both groups would have been affected equally by any skew. Type 1 diabetes patients showed a moderate but significant shortening of TCRB CDR3 length in all four CD4+ subsets. Only small numbers of individuals were included in the HLA sub-analyses, which left unresolved whether HLA type had any influence on TCRB rearrangement.

The entire amount of isolated RNA was reverse transcribed using the High Capacity cDNA Reverse Transcription Kit, so the sequenced TCRB transcripts were expressed ones. Deep immunoSEQ sequencing was applied to naive, central memory and regulatory T cell samples, giving an average of roughly 3.5 million total reads per sample. Sorted cells were lysed in RLT buffer and RNA was extracted with DNase-treated RNeasy Micro or Mini kits, depending on cell number. To prevent cross-contamination, every cell subset was processed on its own, while patient and healthy donor samples were processed together. Using the immunoSEQ multiplex PCR, TCRB sequences were amplified from cDNA into 87-bp fragments spanning the CDR3 region. Amplicons were sequenced on the Illumina HiSeq platform. The original pipeline was this. PCR bias was computationally corrected using synthetic template baselines, reads within Hamming distance 2 were collapsed, and singletons that could not be merged were discarded. Reads were aligned against IMGT so that V, D and J genes, CDR3 length and insertions or deletions at six rearrangement sites could be assigned. Within each subset, clonotype counts were normalized to sorted cell number, and only after that were true diversity and Gini coefficients computed with the tcR R package. The overlap coefficient, calculated on TCRB nucleotide sequences, was used to quantify repertoire sharing. TCRdb stores this immuneACCESS table with in-frame sequences only. Part of the clones is absent; in the studies checked, under half of the shortfall reflects unresolved V genes, and no reason is known for the rest. That table furnishes V, J and clone size, whereas the DNA furnished D and trimming. The sample yields about 190,000 clones; around 7.8% were counted once. In total, the top ten clones hold approximately 0.85% of the sample.

From each donor, a single peripheral blood sample of around 0.12 L on average was drawn into heparinised tubes. Using a panel that included CD45RO, CCR7, CD25, CD127, CD95 and CD27, naive, central memory, regulatory and stem cell-like memory CD4+ T cells were sorted on a BD FACSAria II. A purity above 98% was achieved for all sorted populations. Right away, PBMCs were isolated by Lymphoprep density gradient centrifugation and were stained directly, with no culture step. So that batch effects would be minimized, each experiment stained and sorted samples in pairs, pairing one healthy donor with one patient. Of note for this clone: Its cognate antigen has yet to be identified. It has no much larger one-base neighbor in the sample; base qualities were not kept.

CDR3 length: 15 amino acids, cysteine to phenylalanine. The kept DNA is CDR3 alone, 45 bases in frame from the first base. Trimming removed 4 bases from V and 2 bases from J, leaving 12 bases between the germline ends. Based on the germline V gene, the CDR1 and CDR2 sequences are SGHRS and YFSETQ. The rearranged chain carries TRBV5-1 and TRBJ2-2; the D segment could be TRBD1, given 6 matching bases. Material for sequencing was central memory CD4+ T cells from blood. The TCR comes from a woman aged 40 to 55 with type 1 diabetes. The nucleotide sequence reads TGCGCCAGCAGCCCGGGACAACATAACACCGGGGAGCTGTTTTTT. This sequence encodes CASSPGQHNTGELFF.